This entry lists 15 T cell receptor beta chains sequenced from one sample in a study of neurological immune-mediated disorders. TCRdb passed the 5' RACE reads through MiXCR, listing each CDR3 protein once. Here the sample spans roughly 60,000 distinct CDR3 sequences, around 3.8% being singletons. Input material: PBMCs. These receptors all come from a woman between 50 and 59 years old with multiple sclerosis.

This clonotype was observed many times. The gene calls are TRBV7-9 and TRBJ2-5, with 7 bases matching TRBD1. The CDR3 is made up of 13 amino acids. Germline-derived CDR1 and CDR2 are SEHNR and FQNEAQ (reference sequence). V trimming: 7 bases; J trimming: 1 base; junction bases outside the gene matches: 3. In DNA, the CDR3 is TGTGCCAGCAACCGACAGGGCCAAGAGACCCAGTACTTC. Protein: CASNRQGQETQYF. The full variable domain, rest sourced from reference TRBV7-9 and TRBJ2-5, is DTGVSQNPRHKITKRGQNVTFRCDPISEHNRLYWYRQTLGQGPEFLTYFQNEAQLEKSRLLSDRFSAERPKGSFSTLEIQRTEQGDSAMYLCASNRQGQETQYFGPGTRLLVL.

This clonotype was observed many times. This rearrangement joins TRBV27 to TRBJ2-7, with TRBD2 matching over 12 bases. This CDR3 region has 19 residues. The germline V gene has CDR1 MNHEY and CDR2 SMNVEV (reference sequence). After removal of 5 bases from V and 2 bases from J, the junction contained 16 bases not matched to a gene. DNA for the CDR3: TGTGCCAGCAGTCTAATCAACCCCGGGACTAGCGGGTATACCTACGAGCAGTACTTC. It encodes CASSLINPGTSGYTYEQYF.

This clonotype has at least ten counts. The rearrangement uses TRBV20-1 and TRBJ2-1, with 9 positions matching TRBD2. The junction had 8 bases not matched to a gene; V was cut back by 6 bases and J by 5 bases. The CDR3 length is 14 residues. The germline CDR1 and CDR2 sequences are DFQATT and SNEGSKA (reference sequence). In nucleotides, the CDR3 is TGCAGTGCCCTTAGCGGGAGAGGGGACAATGAGCAGTTCTTC. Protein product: CSALSGRGDNEQFF.

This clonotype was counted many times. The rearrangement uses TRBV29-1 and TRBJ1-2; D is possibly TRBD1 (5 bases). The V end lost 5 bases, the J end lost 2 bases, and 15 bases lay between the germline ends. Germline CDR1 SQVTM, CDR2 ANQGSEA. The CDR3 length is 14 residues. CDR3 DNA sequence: TGCAGCGTTCTCTCATACAGGAGAAACTATGGCTACACCTTC. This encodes CSVLSYRRNYGYTF.

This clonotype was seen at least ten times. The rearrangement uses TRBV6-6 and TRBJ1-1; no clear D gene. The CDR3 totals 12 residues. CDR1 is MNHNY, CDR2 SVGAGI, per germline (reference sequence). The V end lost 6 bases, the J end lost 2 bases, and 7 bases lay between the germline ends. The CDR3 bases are TGTGCCAGCAGCCGCACTAACACTGAAGCTTTCTTT. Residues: CASSRTNTEAFF.

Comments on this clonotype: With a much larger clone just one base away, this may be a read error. Here the CDR3 reads CSGREYDNEQFF. CDR3 bases: TGCAGCGGACGGGAATACGACAATGAGCAGTTCTTC. This chain joins TRBV29-1 and TRBJ2-1, with D possibly being TRBD2 (5 bases). CDR1 is SQVTM and CDR2 is ANQGSEA in the germline V gene. The CDR3 extends over 12 amino acids. Trimming left V 7 bases short and J 5 bases short, with 12 bases between.

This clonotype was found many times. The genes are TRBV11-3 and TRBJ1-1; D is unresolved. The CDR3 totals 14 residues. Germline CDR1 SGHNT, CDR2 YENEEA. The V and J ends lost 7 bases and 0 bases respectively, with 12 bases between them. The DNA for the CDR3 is TGTGCCAGCACCAATCGTGGGATGAACACTGAAGCTTTCTTT. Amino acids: CASTNRGMNTEAFF.

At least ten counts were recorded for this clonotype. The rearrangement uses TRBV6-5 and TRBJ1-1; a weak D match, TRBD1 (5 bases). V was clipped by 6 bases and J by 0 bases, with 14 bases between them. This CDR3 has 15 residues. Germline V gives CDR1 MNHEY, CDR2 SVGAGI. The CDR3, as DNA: TGTGCCAGCAGCCCCCATAGGGACTTGAACACTGAAGCTTTCTTT. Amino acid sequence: CASSPHRDLNTEAFF.

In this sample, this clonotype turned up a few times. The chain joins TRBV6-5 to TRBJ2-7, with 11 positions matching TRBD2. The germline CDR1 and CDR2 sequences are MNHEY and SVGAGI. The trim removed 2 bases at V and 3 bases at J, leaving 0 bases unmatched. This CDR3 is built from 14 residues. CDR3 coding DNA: TGTGCCAGCAGTTACACTAGCGGGAGCTACGAGCAGTACTTC. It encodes CASSYTSGSYEQYF.

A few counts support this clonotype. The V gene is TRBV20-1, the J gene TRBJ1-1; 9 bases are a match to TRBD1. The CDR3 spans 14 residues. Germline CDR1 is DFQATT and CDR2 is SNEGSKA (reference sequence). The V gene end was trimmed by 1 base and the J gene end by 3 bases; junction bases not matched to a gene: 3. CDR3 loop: CSARGDREYTEAFF. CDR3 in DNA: TGCAGTGCTAGAGGGGACAGGGAGTACACTGAAGCTTTCTTT.

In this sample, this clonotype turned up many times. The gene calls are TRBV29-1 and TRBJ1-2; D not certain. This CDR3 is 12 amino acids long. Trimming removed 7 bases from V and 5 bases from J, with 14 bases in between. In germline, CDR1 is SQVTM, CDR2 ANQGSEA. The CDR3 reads CSGTTGIYGYTF. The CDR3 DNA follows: TGCAGCGGGACGACGGGCATTTATGGCTACACCTTC.

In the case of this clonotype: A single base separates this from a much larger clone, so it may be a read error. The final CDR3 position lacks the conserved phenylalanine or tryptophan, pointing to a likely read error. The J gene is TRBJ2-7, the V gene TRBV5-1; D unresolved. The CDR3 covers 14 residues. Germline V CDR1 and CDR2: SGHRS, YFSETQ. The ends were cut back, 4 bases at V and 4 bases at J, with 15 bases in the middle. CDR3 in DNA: TGCGCCAGCAGCCCGGGTGAGGAGAGGTACGAGCAGTACATC. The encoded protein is CASSPGEERYEQYI.

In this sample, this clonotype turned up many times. The CDR3 is CASRPGQANQPQHF. The DNA of the CDR3 is TGTGCCAGCAGGCCGGGACAGGCCAATCAGCCCCAGCATTTT. The V gene is TRBV6-5, the J gene TRBJ1-5; TRBD1 matches 8 bases. The V gene's germline CDR1 is MNHEY and CDR2 SVGAGI. V trimming: 6 bases; J trimming: 3 bases; junction bases outside the gene matches: 4. This CDR3 is built from 14 residues.

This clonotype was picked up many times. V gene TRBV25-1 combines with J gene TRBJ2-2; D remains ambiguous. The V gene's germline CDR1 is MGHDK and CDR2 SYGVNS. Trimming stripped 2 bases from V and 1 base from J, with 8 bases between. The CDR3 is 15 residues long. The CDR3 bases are TGTGCCAGCAGTGAAAGAGGCAGGAACACCGGGGAGCTGTTTTTT. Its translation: CASSERGRNTGELFF.

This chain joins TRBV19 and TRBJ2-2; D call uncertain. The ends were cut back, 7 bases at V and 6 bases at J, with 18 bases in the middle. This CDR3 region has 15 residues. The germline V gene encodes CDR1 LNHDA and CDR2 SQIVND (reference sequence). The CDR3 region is CASTPSPGSAGELFF. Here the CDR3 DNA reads TGTGCCAGTACTCCTTCTCCCGGGTCGGCCGGGGAGCTGTTTTTT.